This TCR beta chain was captured in a study of shared T cell receptors in the human thymus. This CDR3 comprises 13 residues. Trimming pared 7 bases from V and 1 base from J, leaving 11 bases between. Germline V gives CDR1 MNHEY, CDR2 SMNVEV (reference sequence). The table came from immunoSEQ multiplex PCR; TCRdb's copy has only in-frame clones and leaves some out. The sample lists 500,000 to 750,000 clones, roughly 90% occurring once. These sequences were also reported in another study, on human thymus T cells. That study reports: The study used thymus tissue resected during corrective heart surgery.

The sequenced sample consisted of thymocytes. The clonotype originates from a boy younger than two with a congenital heart defect. The chain links TRBV27 to TRBJ2-7; perhaps TRBD2 as D (6 bases). CDR3: CASTRGLSYEQYF. In DNA form, the CDR3 reads TGTGCCAGCACCCGGGGACTGTCCTACGAGCAGTACTTC.